This T cell receptor (beta chain) was obtained from a study of T cell responses to AZD1222 COVID-19 vaccine. Findings of the study overall: Sampled repertoires all dated from after the peak T cell response. Nearly half of spike-specific TCRs reportedly target variant regions that are unmutated in the B.1.351 and B.1.1.7 variants. Two AZD1222 doses significantly raised spike-specific TCR breadth and depth over controls. Distributed over spike, vaccine-associated CD4 TCRs predominated at 160-218 and 743-854.

Concerning this clone: Its antigen remains unknown.

Per germline, CDR1 KGHSH and CDR2 LQKENI. The CDR3 totals 13 residues. Deletions cut 4 bases from V and 5 bases from J, with 11 bases between. Using immunoSEQ multiplex PCR, the repertoire was profiled, and TCRdb retains in-frame clones only, with some absent. The sample has around 78,000 clones, 90% seen once. The rearrangement joins TRBV18 to TRBJ1-1; D not resolved. Specimen: peripheral blood, collected on day 0 of AZD1222 vaccination. The sequence was obtained from an adult in good health. In DNA form, the CDR3 reads TGTGCCAGCTCACGCCAGTCGGGGACTGAAGCTTTCTTT. Its protein product is CASSRQSGTEAFF.